This record covers a single T cell receptor (beta chain). This entry belongs to a study of blood T cell repertoires in COVID-19. Study-level information: PBMCs, B-cell-depleted T cells, or T cells were the source of the cDNA or gDNA that made up the material.

Participants came from fewer than 25 US areas, aged about 18 to 89 years. Which cohort a participant joined came from the clinical history participants gave. Authors' analysis steps: Estimation of nucleated cell counts relied on the amplification of reference gene primers. Sequencing used immunoSEQ multiplex PCR; TCRdb keeps in-frame clones, though not all of them. The V and J calls and the clone size are those of that table, but D and trimming were determined from the DNA. The sample has 200,000 to 250,000 clones; over 75% are singletons. Germline CDR1 and CDR2: GTSNPN and SVGIG (reference sequence). This CDR3 spans 13 amino acids. Between the trimmed V and J ends, which lost 4 bases and 0 bases, there was a span of 7 bases.

The source material was PBMCs or T cells enriched from blood (not recorded which). The source of this sequence is a woman between 50 and 59 years old with acute COVID-19. This rearrangement joins TRBV30 to TRBJ1-5, with no clear D. The CDR3 reads CAWTRDSNQPQHF. CDR3 DNA: TGTGCCTGGACACGGGATAGCAATCAGCCCCAGCATTTT.